Listed here are 22 T cell receptor beta chains from one sample, sequenced in a study of blood T cell repertoires in COVID-19. The method was immunoSEQ multiplex PCR; TCRdb's version includes in-frame clones alone and lacks a portion of them. The table lists 220,000 or so clones, 92% of them singletons, with around 0.84% in the top ten. The sequencing sample was made of peripheral blood. Receptors were obtained from a man aged 60 to 69 with COVID-19, enrolled during active disease.

This clone appeared once. This chain links TRBV19 with TRBJ1-1, with D perhaps matching TRBD1 (6 bases). Germline CDR1 LNHDA, CDR2 SQIVND (reference sequence). The CDR3 is 14 residues long. V lost 7 bases, J lost 0 bases, and 12 bases lay in between. DNA of the CDR3: TGTGCCAGTAAGGTAGGGGGTATGAACACTGAAGCTTTCTTT. It specifies CASKVGGMNTEAFF.

This sequence joins TRBV6-1 and TRBJ2-2; 7 positions match TRBD2. CDR1 and CDR2 (germline): MNHNS, SASEGT. The CDR3 runs to 17 residues. V was pared by 0 bases and J by 4 bases, with 8 bases of the junction left unmatched. CDR3 sequence: CASSEAGLADFTGELFF. CDR3 nucleotides: TGTGCCAGCAGTGAAGCGGGGCTAGCGGATTTCACCGGGGAGCTGTTTTTT.

The chain uses TRBV18 and TRBJ1-2, with TRBD1 as a possible D gene (6 bases). CDR1 is KGHSH, CDR2 LQKENI, per germline. CDR3 length: 13 residues. V dropped 4 bases and J dropped 3 bases, with 9 bases sitting between them. The CDR3 DNA is TGTGCCAGCTCACAGGGGGGGGACTATGGCTACACCTTC. The encoded protein is CASSQGGDYGYTF.

This chain uses TRBV18 with TRBJ2-5, with D unresolved. Per the germline V gene, CDR1 is KGHSH and CDR2 is LQKENI. Trimming left V 3 bases short and J 3 bases short, with 11 bases between. The CDR3 consists of 14 residues. CDR3 in amino acids: CASSPGSKKETQYF. The CDR3 DNA reads TGTGCCAGCTCACCGGGTAGCAAGAAAGAGACCCAGTACTTC.

The rearrangement links TRBV9 to TRBJ2-7, with a tentative D call TRBD1 (6 bases). CDR3 length: 14 amino acids. With 0 bases removed from V and 3 bases from J, the gap between germline ends came to 10 bases. The germline CDR1 and CDR2 sequences are SGDLS and YYNGEE. CDR3 protein: CASSVEDSFYEQYF. Here the CDR3 DNA reads TGTGCCAGCAGCGTAGAGGACAGCTTCTACGAGCAGTACTTC.

This chain uses TRBV7-9 with TRBJ1-1, with 9 positions matching TRBD1. Germline CDR1 and CDR2: SEHNR and FQNEAQ (reference sequence). V gave up 3 bases and J gave up 8 bases; unmatched junction bases: 7. The CDR3 spans 14 residues. CDR3 loop: CASSFPGQGPEAFF. CDR3 in DNA: TGTGCCAGCAGCTTCCCCGGACAGGGGCCGGAAGCTTTCTTT. The full variable domain, with the rest looked up from reference TRBV7-9 and TRBJ1-1, is DTGVSQNPRHKITKRGQNVTFRCDPISEHNRLYWYRQTLGQGPEFLTYFQNEAQLEKSRLLSDRFSAERPKGSFSTLEIQRTEQGDSAMYLCASSFPGQGPEAFFGQGTRLTVV.

In this sample, this clone turned up once. This chain uses TRBV7-3 with TRBJ2-2, with D hard to call. Trimming cost V 5 bases and J 5 bases, with 6 bases left between them. The CDR3 runs 12 residues. The germline V gene encodes CDR1 SGHTA and CDR2 FQGTGA. The chain's CDR3 is CASSPSTGELFF. For the CDR3, the DNA is TGTGCCAGCAGCCCTAGTACCGGGGAGCTGTTTTTT.

The rearrangement uses TRBV15 and TRBJ2-2; D remains unclear. The germline V and J ends were trimmed by 0 bases and 6 bases, with 14 bases remaining between them. Germline assignment: CDR1 LNHNV and CDR2 YYDKDF (reference sequence). CDR3 length equals 16 residues. This chain's CDR3 is CATSRDRVRSSGELFF. In DNA form, the CDR3 reads TGTGCCACCAGCAGAGATCGAGTGAGGTCCTCCGGGGAGCTGTTTTTT.

The rearrangement links TRBV5-1 to TRBJ2-7; 9 positions agree with TRBD1. Germline V CDR1 and CDR2: SGHRS, YFSETQ. V trimming: 4 bases; J trimming: 5 bases; junction bases outside the gene matches: 10. The length of the CDR3 is 15 residues. The CDR3 DNA reads TGCGCCAGCAGCCCGGGGGCACAGGGGGCCGACGAGCAGTACTTC. Translating it yields CASSPGAQGADEQYF.

The rearrangement uses TRBV11-2 and TRBJ1-1, with 7 bases fitting TRBD1. Germline values: CDR1 SGHAT, CDR2 FQNNGV. The CDR3 sequence is 11 residues long. J lost 11 bases, V lost 5 bases, and 5 bases had no gene match. CDR3 amino acids: CASSQGVVAFF. CDR3 nucleotides: TGTGCCAGCAGCCAGGGGGTTGTGGCTTTCTTT.

The gene calls are TRBV28 and TRBJ2-7, with D unresolved. The germline V gene has CDR1 MDHEN and CDR2 SYDVKM. This CDR3 region has 15 residues. With 1 base removed from V and 2 bases from J, the gap between germline ends came to 12 bases. CDR3: CASSLFPTVTYEQYF. The CDR3 coding sequence is TGTGCCAGCAGTTTATTCCCTACAGTAACCTACGAGCAGTACTTC.

The gene calls are TRBV10-3 and TRBJ2-3, with D possibly TRBD1 on 5 matching bases. The CDR3 length is 13 residues. The V and J ends lost 11 bases and 0 bases respectively, with 12 bases between them. The germline V gene has CDR1 ENHRY and CDR2 SYGVKD. CDR3 region: CAAKDTSTDTQYF. CDR3 DNA sequence: TGTGCCGCGAAGGACACTAGCACAGATACGCAGTATTTT.

The chain joins TRBV28 to TRBJ1-2; 7 bases match TRBD1. The CDR3 runs to 14 residues. Trimming cost V 4 bases and J 8 bases; bases outside gene matches: 10. Germline-derived CDR1 and CDR2 are MDHEN and SYDVKM. CDR3 coding DNA: TGTGCCAGCAGTTCCGGGGGACAGCCAACCGGCTACACCTTC. It specifies CASSSGGQPTGYTF.

V is TRBV2 and J is TRBJ1-2, with a weak D call TRBD1 (6 bases). This CDR3 is 16 amino acids long. V lost 0 bases to trimming and J lost 7 bases, with 18 bases between them. CDR1 is SNHLY and CDR2 is FYNNEI in the germline V gene. For the CDR3, the DNA is TGTGCCAGCAGTGAAGCGCTTACAGGGAGGGGAACTGGCTACACCTTC. Amino acids: CASSEALTGRGTGYTF.

The genes are TRBV9 and TRBJ2-1, with 11 bases matching TRBD2. Germline CDR1 is SGDLS and CDR2 is YYNGEE. This CDR3 comprises 16 residues. The V segment lost 1 base and the J segment 3 bases; nucleotides outside the gene matches: 3. Here the CDR3 DNA reads TGTGCCAGCAGCGTATCTAGCGGGGGGCTCTACAATGAGCAGTTCTTC. It yields the protein CASSVSSGGLYNEQFF.

The chain links TRBV12-3 or TRBV12-4 to TRBJ2-7; D is undetermined. The CDR3 length is 11 residues. Trimming stripped 2 bases from V and 4 bases from J, with 3 bases between. The DNA of the CDR3 is TGTGCCAGCAGTTTACAGTACGAGCAGTACTTC. As protein: CASSLQYEQYF.

This chain joins TRBV7-2 and TRBJ2-4; a weak D match, TRBD2 (6 bases). Germline assignment: CDR1 SGHTA and CDR2 FQGNSA. This CDR3 is built from 14 residues. Trimming removed 5 bases at V and 8 bases at J, with 16 bases between. CDR3 DNA: TGTGCCAGCAGCCCCCCCCCGCGGGGATACATTCAGTACTTC. Protein sequence: CASSPPPRGYIQYF. The full variable domain, in which reference TRBV7-2 and TRBJ2-4 provide the parts outside the CDR3, is GAGVSQSPSNKVTEKGKDVELRCDPISGHTALYWYRQSLGQGLEFLIYFQGNSAPDKSGLPSDRFSAERTGGSVSTLTIQRTQQEDSAVYLCASSPPPRGYIQYFGAGTRLSVL.

V is TRBV2 and J is TRBJ2-7, with 7 bases matching TRBD2. CDR1 and CDR2 (germline): SNHLY, FYNNEI. There are 11 residues in the CDR3. J lost 4 bases, V lost 8 bases, and 2 bases had no gene match. Here the CDR3 DNA reads TGTGCCAGCGGGGGGGGATACGAGCAGTACTTC. Its translation: CASGGGYEQYF.

The gene calls are TRBV30 and TRBJ2-7; D possibly corresponds to TRBD2 (6 bases). V dropped 1 base and J dropped 6 bases, with 13 bases sitting between them. Germline assignment: CDR1 GTSNPN and CDR2 SVGIG (reference sequence). The CDR3 spans 13 residues. This chain's CDR3 is CAWSAYPTSEQYF. CDR3 in DNA: TGTGCCTGGAGTGCCTACCCGACTAGCGAGCAGTACTTC.

This clone was found a few times. This sequence joins TRBV10-2 and TRBJ2-3; D unresolved. Germline V lookup: CDR1 WSHSY, CDR2 SAAADI. V lost 6 bases to trimming and J lost 2 bases, with 15 bases between them. This CDR3 has 15 residues. The CDR3 nucleotides read TGCGCCAGCAGAGAGAGCCCCACGCCCACAGATACGCAGTATTTT. It encodes CASRESPTPTDTQYF.

The rearrangement links TRBV29-1 to TRBJ2-7, with D perhaps matching TRBD1 (6 bases). Germline CDR1 SQVTM, CDR2 ANQGSEA. The CDR3 length is 14 residues. The germline V and J ends were trimmed by 1 base and 2 bases, with 12 bases remaining between them. This CDR3 is CSVEGGTPPYEQYF. The CDR3 nucleotides are TGCAGCGTTGAAGGAGGGACACCCCCCTACGAGCAGTACTTC.

This chain links TRBV25-1 with TRBJ1-3; D is unclear. The V end was cut by 5 bases, the J end by 2 bases, with 10 bases between. CDR3 length equals 14 residues. The germline V gene encodes CDR1 MGHDK and CDR2 SYGVNS. This CDR3 is CASSLRGAGNTIYF. The CDR3 DNA follows: TGTGCCAGCAGTTTGCGCGGGGCTGGAAACACCATATATTTT.